Included here is one T cell receptor (beta chain) sequence, with context. Its antigen is not identified. This record belongs to a study of cytomegalovirus exposure and HLA in healthy donors. Findings and limits, study-wide: One variant, a missense change in DCLRE1C, was linked in a later analysis to TCR beta V- and J-gene trimming.

Researchers ran the PCR with 60 Vbeta and 13 Jbeta primers. Sequenced by immunoSEQ multiplex PCR; TCRdb stores in-frame clones only, minus some. Of about 89,000 clones detected, around 85% appear once; the ten largest clones hold 7.4%. Sequencing was carried out using PBMCs. The clonotype originates from a man between 40 and 49 years old in good health and CMV-seropositive.

CDR3 sequence: CASSFSDLAGNEQFF. The CDR3 DNA reads TGTGCCAGCAGTTTCTCGGACTTAGCTGGGAATGAGCAGTTCTTC. The rearrangement uses TRBV28 and TRBJ2-1; perhaps TRBD2 as D (5 bases). Germline loops: CDR1 MDHEN, CDR2 SYDVKM. The CDR3 has 15 residues. V shed 3 bases and J shed 7 bases, with 16 bases lying between them.